These 20 T cell receptor beta chains share one sample of origin, sequenced in a study of shared T cell receptors in the human thymus. Clones were sequenced by immunoSEQ multiplex PCR, and TCRdb holds only the in-frame ones, with some missing. The sample includes more than 550,000 clones, approximately 85% of them seen just once. These data were likewise used in another study, on human thymus T cells.

What was sequenced was thymocytes. These receptors were taken from a girl less than two years old with a congenital heart defect.

The chain has TRBV6-5 and TRBJ2-1, with D uncertain. CDR1 is MNHEY and CDR2 is SVGAGI in the germline V gene. CDR3 length: 11 amino acids. The ends were cut back, 8 bases at V and 9 bases at J, with 11 bases in the middle. The CDR3 spells CASQLSGEQFF. In DNA, the CDR3 is TGTGCCAGCCAGTTAAGTGGTGAGCAGTTCTTC.

This chain uses TRBV6-1 with TRBJ2-4; D uncertain. The CDR3 has 15 amino acids. CDR1 is MNHNS and CDR2 is SASEGT in the germline V gene. Trimming took off 3 bases at V and 0 bases at J, with 9 bases between the two ends. CDR3 sequence reads: CASSEVGLAKNIQYF. Written as DNA, the CDR3 is TGTGCCAGCAGTGAGGTGGGCCTAGCCAAAAACATTCAGTACTTC.

This clone was detected only a few times. The rearrangement uses TRBV29-1 and TRBJ2-1, with TRBD2 matching 7 bases. V gave up 0 bases and J gave up 14 bases; unmatched junction bases: 22. There are 17 residues in the CDR3. The germline V gene encodes CDR1 SQVTM and CDR2 ANQGSEA. The DNA for the CDR3 is TGCAGCGTTGAAGAAAAGCGGACTAGGAGGCCCGTGACTTGGGAGTTCTTC. Encoded protein: CSVEEKRTRRPVTWEFF.

This clone showed up just once. This sequence joins TRBV2 and TRBJ2-5; D may be TRBD2 (6 bases). The CDR3 is made up of 16 amino acids. The ends were cut back, 7 bases at V and 5 bases at J, with 23 bases in the middle. Germline CDR1 SNHLY, CDR2 FYNNEI. The chain's CDR3 is CASNPDRPPGGETQYF. CDR3 in DNA: TGTGCCAGCAACCCGGATCGACCGCCTGGGGGGGAGACCCAGTACTTC.

V gene TRBV4-2 combines with J gene TRBJ1-1, with D maybe TRBD1 (5 bases). Trimming cost V 2 bases and J 3 bases, with 7 bases left between them. The CDR3 is 13 amino acids. Germline V gene data show CDR1 as LGHNA and CDR2 as YNFKEQ. For the CDR3, the DNA is TGTGCCAGCAGCCAAACAGGAGACACTGAAGCTTTCTTT. Translating gives CASSQTGDTEAFF.

This clone was detected once. The chain combines TRBV9 with TRBJ2-7; the match to TRBD1 covers 7 bases. Germline V lookup: CDR1 SGDLS, CDR2 YYNGEE. This CDR3 region has 15 residues. Trimming cost V 4 bases and J 5 bases; bases outside gene matches: 12. CDR3 loop: CASSPQGQLGNEQYF. DNA for the CDR3: TGTGCCAGCAGCCCTCAGGGACAGCTCGGGAACGAGCAGTACTTC.

J is TRBJ2-1 and V is TRBV5-1, with D hard to call. CDR3 length: 21 amino acids. V was cut by 4 bases and J by 0 bases, with 29 bases left in between. Per the germline V gene, CDR1 is SGHRS and CDR2 is YFSETQ. CDR3 nucleotide sequence: TGCGCCAGCAGCCGCGGAGATCGAAGGCGCGCCACCCCCAGCTCCTACAATGAGCAGTTCTTC. Translation: CASSRGDRRRATPSSYNEQFF.

V and J are TRBV6-5 and TRBJ1-2, with a weak D call TRBD1 (6 bases). Germline V gives CDR1 MNHEY, CDR2 SVGAGI. Trimming cost V 4 bases and J 4 bases, with 19 bases left between them. This CDR3 contains 16 residues. CDR3 sequence reads: CASSSPSKDRFYGYTF. In DNA form, the CDR3 reads TGTGCCAGCAGTTCCCCATCGAAGGACAGATTCTATGGCTACACCTTC.

The chain has TRBV28 and TRBJ1-5; D is perhaps TRBD1 (5 bases). The germline CDR1 and CDR2 sequences are MDHEN and SYDVKM. V lost 5 bases and J lost 4, with 21 bases in between. The CDR3 extends over 17 amino acids. The CDR3 reads CASSTRGTRWENQPQHF. CDR3 nucleotide sequence: TGTGCCAGCAGTACCCGGGGGACCCGTTGGGAAAATCAGCCCCAGCATTTT.

The V gene is TRBV28, the J gene TRBJ1-1; D gene unclear. Germline loops: CDR1 MDHEN, CDR2 SYDVKM. The CDR3 contains 16 residues. V lost 3 bases and J lost 1, with 15 bases in between. CDR3 coding DNA: TGTGCCAGCAGTTTTCTCGAGAACGTCAAGAACACTGAAGCTTTCTTT. It yields the protein CASSFLENVKNTEAFF.

The chain has TRBV5-4 and TRBJ1-1; D remains ambiguous. V was shortened by 4 bases and J by 5 bases, with 9 bases between the two germline ends. Per the germline V gene, CDR1 is SGHNT and CDR2 is YYREEE (reference sequence). The CDR3 covers 12 residues. The CDR3 bases are TGTGCCAGCAGCGGGAGTTGGACTGAAGCTTTCTTT. As protein: CASSGSWTEAFF.

The chain joins TRBV5-1 to TRBJ1-3, with a weak D call TRBD1 (6 bases). The CDR3 contains 17 residues. Germline V lookup: CDR1 SGHRS, CDR2 YFSETQ. Trimming cost V 1 base and J 1 base, with 15 bases left between them. DNA of the CDR3: TGCGCCAGCAGCTTGATCGCGGGGGGCAGATCTGGAAACACCATATATTTT. This translates into CASSLIAGGRSGNTIYF.

CDR3 sequence reads: CASSLFQMYGYTF. In nucleotides, the CDR3 is TGTGCCAGCAGTTTATTCCAGATGTATGGCTACACCTTC. The V gene is TRBV28, the J gene TRBJ1-2; D is ambiguous. Per germline, CDR1 MDHEN and CDR2 SYDVKM. V lost 1 base and J lost 5, with 8 bases in between. The CDR3 is made up of 13 amino acids.

This clone was seen a single time. V is TRBV15 and J is TRBJ1-6; D might be TRBD1 (6 bases). This CDR3 contains 14 residues. The germline gives CDR1 LNHNV, CDR2 YYDKDF (reference sequence). V was clipped by 0 bases and J by 10 bases, with 10 bases between them. CDR3 DNA: TGTGCCACCAGCAGAGACAGGGGCACATCACCCCTCCACTTT. It is translated as CATSRDRGTSPLHF.

The chain couples TRBV6-6 to TRBJ1-5; D might be TRBD1 (6 bases). V was shortened by 1 base and J by 3 bases, with 13 bases between the two germline ends. Germline loops: CDR1 MNHNY, CDR2 SVGAGI (reference sequence). The CDR3 consists of 16 residues. In DNA, the CDR3 is TGTGCCAGCAGTTACTTTCCAGGGGCCCACAATCAGCCCCAGCATTTT. It codes for CASSYFPGAHNQPQHF.

In this sample, this clone turned up a few times. This chain joins TRBV2 and TRBJ1-1; possible D gene TRBD1, 6 bases. Germline V gene sequence: CDR1 SNHLY, CDR2 FYNNEI. The V end was cut by 8 bases, the J end by 0 bases, with 13 bases between. This CDR3 is built from 14 residues. The CDR3: CASLSTGLNTEAFF. In nucleotides, the CDR3 is TGTGCCAGCTTGAGCACAGGGCTGAACACTGAAGCTTTCTTT.

The V call is TRBV5-4, the J call TRBJ1-1; D unresolved. V was clipped by 2 bases and J by 1 base, with 6 bases between them. This CDR3 comprises 13 residues. The germline gives CDR1 SGHNT, CDR2 YYREEE (reference sequence). Here the CDR3 reads CASSLKRNTEAFF. The CDR3, as DNA: TGTGCCAGCAGCTTAAAGAGGAACACTGAAGCTTTCTTT.

The V gene is TRBV7-6, the J gene TRBJ1-2; 7 nucleotides line up with TRBD1. This CDR3 is 15 amino acids long. The J segment lost 7 bases and the V segment lost 5 bases, leaving 13 bases of the junction unmatched. In germline, CDR1 is SGHVS, CDR2 FNYEAQ. DNA of the CDR3: TGTGCCAGCAGCCGACGACAGGGAGCCTACCTTGGCTACACCTTC. As protein: CASSRRQGAYLGYTF.

V and J are TRBV18 and TRBJ1-1, with D unclear. V gave up 2 bases and J gave up 4 bases, with 11 bases separating them. The germline V gene encodes CDR1 KGHSH and CDR2 LQKENI. This CDR3 has 14 amino acids. Written as DNA, the CDR3 is TGTGCCAGCTCACCAGCCGGAGGAGCCACTGAAGCTTTCTTT. Its translation is CASSPAGGATEAFF. The full variable domain, with the rest looked up from reference TRBV18 and TRBJ1-1, is NAGVMQNPRHLVRRRGQEARLRCSPMKGHSHVYWYRQLPEEGLKFMVYLQKENIIDESGMPKERFSAEFPKEGPSILRIQQVVRGDSAAYFCASSPAGGATEAFFGQGTRLTVV.

The V gene is TRBV6-1, the J gene TRBJ1-1, with 7 bases identical to TRBD1. CDR3 length: 14 residues. V dropped 7 bases and J dropped 6; count of bases not matched to a gene: 11. Germline V lookup: CDR1 MNHNS, CDR2 SASEGT. For the CDR3, the DNA is TGTGCCAGCATCATTGACAGGGCCGGGGCTGAAGCTTTCTTT. Its protein product is CASIIDRAGAEAFF.